Each of the 27 T cell receptor beta chains below was sequenced from the same sample in a study of cytomegalovirus exposure and HLA in healthy donors. The PCR had 60 Vbeta and 13 Jbeta primers. Measured with immunoSEQ multiplex PCR; TCRdb has only the in-frame clones, and not every one. The repertoire holds some 120,000 clones, with 15% as singletons. The sample consisted of PBMCs. These receptors were obtained from a woman aged 18-30 years in good health and CMV-seronegative.

The chain has TRBV7-3 and TRBJ2-2; maybe TRBD1 (5 bases). Trimming pared 5 bases from V and 5 bases from J, leaving 9 bases between. CDR3 length: 13 amino acids. CDR1 is SGHTA and CDR2 is FQGTGA in the germline V gene. CDR3 DNA sequence: TGTGCCAGCAGCCGACCAGGGACCGGGGAGCTGTTTTTT. It encodes CASSRPGTGELFF.

The chain couples TRBV9 to TRBJ2-3, with 9 bases aligning to TRBD2. Germline lookup yields CDR1 SGDLS and CDR2 YYNGEE. V was pared by 4 bases and J by 2 bases, with 8 bases of the junction left unmatched. This CDR3 has 16 amino acids. The CDR3, as DNA: TGTGCCAGCAGCCCCTTGAGCGGGGGGCCCACAGATACGCAGTATTTT. This sequence encodes CASSPLSGGPTDTQYF.

The J gene is TRBJ2-1, the V gene TRBV7-8; tentatively, D is TRBD2 (6 bases). The CDR3 is 15 amino acids. V lost 6 bases to trimming and J lost 9 bases, with 21 bases between them. Germline V gene sequence: CDR1 SGHVS, CDR2 FQNEAQ. The CDR3 DNA reads TGTGCCAGCAGATATGGGACTCAGGAAGATGTTGAGCAGTTCTTC. Translated, it gives CASRYGTQEDVEQFF.

A few counts support this clone. The rearrangement joins TRBV18 to TRBJ2-7; perhaps TRBD2 as D (5 bases). This CDR3 spans 13 amino acids. The germline gives CDR1 KGHSH, CDR2 LQKENI. V lost 2 bases and J lost 5, with 10 bases in between. The CDR3 here is CASSPEGSNEQYF. CDR3 in DNA: TGTGCCAGCTCACCAGAGGGATCCAACGAGCAGTACTTC.

The V call is TRBV27, the J call TRBJ2-7; 13 bases are a match to TRBD2. After removal of 5 bases from V and 7 bases from J, the junction contained 8 bases not matched to a gene. The V gene's germline CDR1 is MNHEY and CDR2 SMNVEV (reference sequence). CDR3 size: 15 residues. The DNA for the CDR3 is TGTGCCAGCAGTCTTAGGACTAGCGGGAGCTGGGAGCAGTACTTC. It encodes CASSLRTSGSWEQYF.

A single count supports this clone. The rearrangement joins TRBV9 to TRBJ1-3; D is perhaps TRBD1 (6 bases). CDR1 and CDR2 (germline): SGDLS, YYNGEE. Trimming left V 4 bases short and J 4 bases short, with 12 bases between. The CDR3 length is 14 residues. The CDR3 here is CASSTRDTGNTIYF. As DNA, the CDR3 is TGTGCCAGCAGCACTAGGGACACAGGAAACACCATATATTTT.

This clone was counted between two and nine times. This rearrangement joins TRBV7-6 to TRBJ2-1; 11 bases are a match to TRBD2. CDR3 length: 18 amino acids. Germline V gene sequence: CDR1 SGHVS, CDR2 FNYEAQ. V lost 3 bases to trimming and J lost 4 bases; unmatched junction nucleotides: 11. The CDR3, as DNA: TGTGCCAGCAGCTTGGGTAGCGGGGGGGCCTTTTCATACAATGAGCAGTTCTTC. This codes for CASSLGSGGAFSYNEQFF.

This clone came up a few times. The CDR3 coding sequence is TGTGCCAGCAGTGAACTACGGTTTAGCGAAAAACTGTTTTTT. As protein: CASSELRFSEKLFF. V usage is TRBV2 and J usage is TRBJ1-4; D is unclear. Per the germline V gene, CDR1 is SNHLY and CDR2 is FYNNEI. With 2 bases removed from V and 8 bases from J, the gap between germline ends came to 12 bases. The CDR3 runs 14 residues.

The sample holds a few counts of this clone. The J gene is TRBJ1-5, the V gene TRBV5-6; 11 nucleotides align to TRBD1. Germline assignment: CDR1 SGHDT and CDR2 YYEEEE. The V and J ends lost 4 bases and 6 bases, in that order; junction bases with no gene match: 6. CDR3 length equals 15 residues. This chain's CDR3 is CASSQGTGGFQPQHF. CDR3 DNA: TGTGCCAGCAGCCAAGGGACAGGGGGGTTTCAGCCCCAGCATTTT.

V is TRBV5-4 and J is TRBJ2-7, with TRBD2 matching 13 bases. Losses at the gene ends were 4 bases for V and 2 bases for J; bases not matched to a gene: 3. Germline CDR1 is SGHNT and CDR2 is YYREEE (reference sequence). The CDR3 is 15 amino acids. CDR3 nucleotides: TGTGCCAGCAGCGGGACTAGCGGGGTACCCTACGAGCAGTACTTC. It codes for CASSGTSGVPYEQYF.

This clone has only a few counts. This chain joins TRBV6-1 and TRBJ2-2; 11 nucleotides agree with TRBD2. Germline CDR1 reads MNHNS; CDR2 reads SASEGT. The CDR3 extends over 15 amino acids. V was pared by 6 bases and J by 5 bases, with 5 bases of the junction left unmatched. In nucleotides, the CDR3 is TGTGCCAGCAGCTCCGGGACTAGCGGAACCGGGGAGCTGTTTTTT. Encoded protein: CASSSGTSGTGELFF.

V and J are TRBV5-1 and TRBJ2-5; D remains ambiguous. This CDR3 is 12 amino acids long. Trimming stripped 4 bases from V and 5 bases from J, with 9 bases between. Germline V lookup: CDR1 SGHRS, CDR2 YFSETQ. CDR3 sequence: CASSPSFETQYF. CDR3 DNA sequence: TGCGCCAGCAGCCCCTCCTTCGAGACCCAGTACTTC.

The genes are TRBV19 and TRBJ2-7; TRBD1 matches at 9 bases. Germline loops: CDR1 LNHDA, CDR2 SQIVND (reference sequence). The ends lost 5 bases at V and 5 bases at J; junction bases unmatched: 4. There are 13 residues in the CDR3. The chain's CDR3 is CASSVDRGDEQYF. In DNA form, the CDR3 reads TGTGCCAGTAGTGTGGACAGGGGCGACGAGCAGTACTTC.

The chain joins TRBV28 to TRBJ1-2; perhaps TRBD1 as D (6 bases). CDR1 MDHEN and CDR2 SYDVKM come from the germline V gene. V was cut by 9 bases and J by 1 base, with 12 bases left in between. The length of the CDR3 is 13 residues. In nucleotides, the CDR3 is TGTGCCAGTTCCGGGACAAATAACTATGGCTACACCTTC. Its translation: CASSGTNNYGYTF.

CDR3 bases: TGTGCCTGGAGTGTATTGGGGACAGCCACTAGCACAGATACGCAGTATTTT. Protein: CAWSVLGTATSTDTQYF. V is TRBV30 and J is TRBJ2-3, with 7 bases matching TRBD1. Germline CDR1 reads GTSNPN; CDR2 reads SVGIG (reference sequence). V gave up 0 bases and J gave up 0 bases; unmatched junction bases: 9. The CDR3 is made up of 17 amino acids.

This clone has more than one count but fewer than ten. The chain employs TRBV28 and TRBJ1-1; a weak D match, TRBD1 (6 bases). The V gene's germline CDR1 is MDHEN and CDR2 SYDVKM. The CDR3 consists of 12 residues. Trimming took off 6 bases at V and 1 base at J, with 6 bases between the two ends. Here the CDR3 reads CASRGANTEAFF. The CDR3 DNA reads TGTGCCAGCAGGGGGGCGAACACTGAAGCTTTCTTT. Drawing the rest from reference TRBV28 and TRBJ1-1, the complete variable domain is DVKVTQSSRYLVKRTGEKVFLECVQDMDHENMFWYRQDPGLGLRLIYFSYDVKMKEKGDIPEGYSVSREKKERFSLILESASTNQTSMYLCASRGANTEAFFGQGTRLTVV.

The chain employs TRBV11-2 and TRBJ1-2, with D hard to call. CDR3 size: 14 residues. V was clipped by 4 bases and J by 2 bases, with 11 bases between them. CDR1 is SGHAT, CDR2 FQNNGV, per germline. Here the CDR3 reads CASSSTARNYGYTF. The DNA of the CDR3 is TGTGCCAGCAGCTCTACCGCCCGGAACTATGGCTACACCTTC. The full variable domain, in which reference TRBV11-2 and TRBJ1-2 provide the parts outside the CDR3, is EAGVAQSPRYKIIEKRQSVAFWCNPISGHATLYWYQQILGQGPKLLIQFQNNGVVDDSQLPKDRFSAERLKGVDSTLKIQPAKLEDSAVYLCASSSTARNYGYTFGSGTRLTVV.

This clone was counted between two and nine times. The chain employs TRBV6-5 and TRBJ1-4, with TRBD1 matching 7 bases. The trim removed 5 bases at V and 8 bases at J, leaving 8 bases unmatched. The CDR3 totals 14 residues. Germline V gene lookup returns CDR1 MNHEY and CDR2 SVGAGI. DNA of the CDR3: TGTGCCAGCAGTCTCGGGACAGTGGGCGAAAAACTGTTTTTT. It encodes CASSLGTVGEKLFF.

The J gene is TRBJ2-2, the V gene TRBV7-2; maybe TRBD2 (7 bases). This CDR3 contains 17 residues. Germline CDR1 and CDR2: SGHTA and FQGNSA. V was trimmed by 5 bases and J by 2 bases, leaving 18 bases between them. The chain's CDR3 is CASSPRTGGANTGELFF. The CDR3 DNA reads as TGTGCCAGCAGCCCAAGGACGGGGGGCGCAAACACCGGGGAGCTGTTTTTT. The variable domain in full, completed from reference TRBV7-2 and TRBJ2-2, reads GAGVSQSPSNKVTEKGKDVELRCDPISGHTALYWYRQSLGQGLEFLIYFQGNSAPDKSGLPSDRFSAERTGGSVSTLTIQRTQQEDSAVYLCASSPRTGGANTGELFFGEGSRLTVL.

The rearrangement uses TRBV6-4 and TRBJ2-7; D may be TRBD1 (5 bases). The V end was cut by 2 bases, the J end by 2 bases, with 16 bases between. This CDR3 is 16 amino acids long. Per germline, CDR1 MRHNA and CDR2 SNTAGT. The CDR3 coding sequence is TGTGCCAGCAGTGACCCCCCGGTTAGGGGCCCCTACGAGCAGTACTTC. Protein sequence: CASSDPPVRGPYEQYF.

This clone showed up just a few times. This chain joins TRBV27 and TRBJ2-7; the match to TRBD2 covers 9 bases. Looked up from germline, CDR1 is MNHEY and CDR2 is SMNVEV (reference sequence). Trimming took 5 bases from V and 3 from J; bases not matched to a gene: 8. CDR3 length equals 15 residues. The CDR3 DNA is TGTGCCAGCAGTCCGGTAGCGGGAGTGGGCTACGAGCAGTACTTC. Amino acid sequence: CASSPVAGVGYEQYF.

This clone was counted between two and nine times. J is TRBJ1-4 and V is TRBV18, with D perhaps matching TRBD1 (5 bases). The CDR3 has 14 residues. Looked up from germline, CDR1 is KGHSH and CDR2 is LQKENI. The V end was cut by 3 bases, the J end by 6 bases, with 11 bases between. The CDR3 sequence is CASSPRGTDEKLFF. The CDR3 nucleotides read TGTGCCAGCTCACCGCGGGGCACAGATGAAAAACTGTTTTTT.

This CDR3 is CASSSQGDTEAFF. The CDR3 bases are TGTGCCAGCAGCTCCCAGGGGGACACTGAAGCTTTCTTT. The chain joins TRBV7-9 to TRBJ1-1; 7 positions match TRBD1. Germline lookup yields CDR1 SEHNR and CDR2 FQNEAQ (reference sequence). CDR3 length: 13 residues. The ends lost 4 bases at V and 3 bases at J; junction bases unmatched: 2.

The table lists this clone with a few counts. The CDR3 coding sequence is TGTGCCAGCAGCCCGACAGTGGTGGAGACCCAGTACTTC. Translated: CASSPTVVETQYF. The chain recombines TRBV7-9 with TRBJ2-5; weak D call: TRBD1 (5 bases). Germline V gene data show CDR1 as SEHNR and CDR2 as FQNEAQ (reference sequence). This CDR3 is 13 amino acids long. V lost 5 bases and J lost 5, with 12 bases in between.

There are a few counts of this clone. The genes are TRBV6-5 and TRBJ2-5; D not certain. V dropped 0 bases and J dropped 3 bases, with 5 bases sitting between them. This CDR3 has 13 residues. Germline CDR1 MNHEY, CDR2 SVGAGI. The CDR3 DNA is TGTGCCAGCAGTTACTCCCATGAAGAGACCCAGTACTTC. This sequence encodes CASSYSHEETQYF.

This clone appeared a few times. The chain couples TRBV5-4 to TRBJ1-1; the match to TRBD1 covers 12 bases. V shed 4 bases and J 5 bases; nucleotides not matched to a gene: 9. Germline V gene sequence: CDR1 SGHNT, CDR2 YYREEE (reference sequence). The CDR3 spans 16 residues. The CDR3 is CASSQRDRGRRTEAFF. The DNA of the CDR3 is TGTGCCAGCAGCCAACGGGACAGGGGGCGGAGGACTGAAGCTTTCTTT.

This chain links TRBV5-1 with TRBJ2-2; 9 positions agree with TRBD1. Germline CDR1 reads SGHRS; CDR2 reads YFSETQ. The CDR3 is made up of 16 amino acids. The J segment lost 4 bases and the V segment lost 4 bases, leaving 8 bases of the junction unmatched. The CDR3 sequence: CASSPGTGSPTGELFF. CDR3 bases: TGCGCCAGCAGCCCGGGGACAGGGTCTCCCACCGGGGAGCTGTTTTTT.